The entry below describes one T cell receptor (beta chain). The target antigen is unknown. The entire patient cohort was treatment-naive prior to thyroid surgery. The germline V gene encodes CDR1 DFQATT and CDR2 SNEGSKA (reference sequence). The CDR3 loop spans 12 amino acids. V dropped 6 bases and J dropped 7 bases, with 15 bases sitting between them. This entry comes from a study of metastatic and nonmetastatic thyroid tumors. The overall study: Blood and tumor or nodule tissue repertoires from malignant and benign thyroid patients were compared.

Study findings and constraints: Compared with benign nodules, malignant thyroid tumors were reported to have significantly higher TCR beta diversity in both blood and tumor.

Original processing notes: Between-group CDR3 differences, defined by clinicopathological status, yielded a distant-metastasis classifier for papillary thyroid cancer. TCRdb re-processed the PCR reads through MiXCR. TCRdb, not the authors, supplied the V and J calls. Of 21,000 or so clones listed, 28% are singletons. Material for sequencing was tumor tissue. This sequence was found in a male donor with papillary thyroid cancer or a benign thyroid nodule (not recorded which). Some clones in this sample may be carry-over from other donors' samples. This chain joins TRBV20-1 and TRBJ1-2, with D possibly TRBD1 on 5 matching bases. CDR3 DNA: TGCAGTGCACCTACACGGGGCTCTGGCTACACCTTC. Amino acids: CSAPTRGSGYTF.